The 15 T cell receptor beta chains listed next were all sequenced from one sample in a study of CD8+ T cells in alopecia areata. From alopecia areata patients, lesional scalp punch biopsies and peripheral blood were collected. Following extraction, RNA underwent reverse transcription to cDNA, which served as the sequencing template. Sequenced by immunoSEQ multiplex PCR; TCRdb stores in-frame clones only, minus some. The sample holds 7,000 or so clones, 64% seen once. Sequencing used skin, obtained at week 0. These receptors were collected from a human donor with alopecia areata.

A few counts support this clone. The V and J genes are TRBV18 and TRBJ2-2; 9 bases are shared with TRBD1. J gave up 4 bases and V 3 bases, and 3 bases lay outside the gene matches. The CDR3 has 15 residues. Germline assignment: CDR1 KGHSH and CDR2 LQKENI. CDR3 loop: CASSPGQGGTGELFF. The CDR3 DNA sequence: TGTGCCAGCTCACCGGGACAGGGCGGCACCGGGGAGCTGTTTTTT.

The chain joins TRBV4-1 to TRBJ1-1, with 10 bases matching TRBD1. CDR1 and CDR2 from the germline V gene are MGHRA and YSYEKL. The V segment lost 0 bases and the J segment 7 bases; nucleotides outside the gene matches: 8. The CDR3 is made up of 16 amino acids. The CDR3 region has the DNA TGCGCCAGCAGCCAAGAATTTGGGGACAGGGGTTATGAAGCTTTCTTT. It codes for CASSQEFGDRGYEAFF.

This clone has a single count. This chain links TRBV30 with TRBJ1-3; D is perhaps TRBD1 (5 bases). This CDR3 is built from 16 residues. V shed 3 bases and J shed 4 bases, with 19 bases lying between them. Germline CDR1 reads GTSNPN; CDR2 reads SVGIG (reference sequence). The CDR3 is CAWSRGSGTLGNTIYF. The CDR3 region has the DNA TGTGCCTGGAGCAGAGGATCCGGGACTTTGGGAAACACCATATATTTT.

The chain joins TRBV19 to TRBJ1-2; 9 bases map to TRBD1. There are 12 residues in the CDR3. J gave up 5 bases and V 6 bases, and 1 base lay outside the gene matches. Germline V CDR1 and CDR2: LNHDA, SQIVND (reference sequence). The CDR3 loop reads CASRDRGYGYTF. CDR3 nucleotides: TGTGCCAGTAGGGACAGGGGATATGGCTACACCTTC.

This clone has just a few counts. This chain's CDR3 is CASSLGSWAQYF. In nucleotides, the CDR3 is TGTGCCAGCAGCTTAGGGTCTTGGGCCCAGTACTTC. The rearrangement links TRBV7-6 to TRBJ2-5; D is unresolved. The CDR3 has 12 residues. Per the germline V gene, CDR1 is SGHVS and CDR2 is FNYEAQ. V was cut by 1 base and J by 9 bases, with 9 bases left in between.

The V call is TRBV7-2, the J call TRBJ2-7; D remains unclear. This CDR3 contains 13 residues. The V gene lost 2 bases and the J gene lost 5 bases, with 10 bases spanning the gap. Germline-derived CDR1 and CDR2 are SGHTA and FQGNSA. For the CDR3, the DNA is TGTGCCAGCAGCTTATTTCTTTCCGACGAGCAGTACTTC. This gives the protein CASSLFLSDEQYF.

In this sample, this clone turned up a few times. J is TRBJ2-7 and V is TRBV11-3; maybe TRBD2 (6 bases). The germline V gene encodes CDR1 SGHNT and CDR2 YENEEA. The CDR3 has 13 amino acids. With 0 bases removed from V and 7 bases from J, the gap between germline ends came to 10 bases. CDR3 amino acids: CASSLDREDEQYF. CDR3 coding DNA: TGTGCCAGCAGCTTAGACAGGGAGGATGAGCAGTACTTC.

The chain recombines TRBV4-1 with TRBJ2-5; TRBD2 matches at 12 bases. Germline-derived CDR1 and CDR2 are MGHRA and YSYEKL. Trimming at V came to 3 bases and at J to 1 base, leaving 9 bases not matched to a gene. This CDR3 contains 18 residues. The CDR3 bases are TGCGCCAGCAGCCAGGATTCCGGACTAGCGGGATCCCAAGAGACCCAGTACTTC. Amino acid sequence: CASSQDSGLAGSQETQYF.

This chain connects TRBV27 to TRBJ1-1; D is unclear. Between the trimmed V and J ends, which lost 7 bases and 1 base, there was a span of 13 bases. This CDR3 is 14 amino acids long. Germline lookup yields CDR1 MNHEY and CDR2 SMNVEV (reference sequence). CDR3: CASKVWPPNTEAFF. The CDR3 DNA reads as TGTGCCAGCAAGGTCTGGCCCCCGAACACTGAAGCTTTCTTT.

This chain links TRBV7-9 with TRBJ2-5; D could derive from TRBD1 or TRBD2 (5 bases each). V was trimmed by 5 bases and J by 0 bases, leaving 19 bases between them. Germline V gives CDR1 SEHNR, CDR2 FQNEAQ (reference sequence). The CDR3 is made up of 17 amino acids. CDR3 loop: CASSASPGRKYQETQYF. The CDR3 DNA reads TGTGCCAGCAGCGCGAGTCCGGGACGGAAGTACCAAGAGACCCAGTACTTC.

This clone was seen only a few times. This chain links TRBV19 with TRBJ1-2; weak D call: TRBD1 (5 bases). The CDR3 is 11 residues long. The germline V gene encodes CDR1 LNHDA and CDR2 SQIVND (reference sequence). V lost 8 bases, J lost 4 bases, and 8 bases lay in between. The CDR3 reads CASGDLYGYTF. CDR3 nucleotide sequence: TGTGCCAGTGGGGACCTCTATGGCTACACCTTC.

This clone is judged large (0.1 to 1%). The gene calls are TRBV2 and TRBJ1-4, with 7 bases aligning to TRBD1. Per the germline V gene, CDR1 is SNHLY and CDR2 is FYNNEI. The V and J ends lost 2 bases and 8 bases, in that order; junction bases with no gene match: 11. There are 16 residues in the CDR3. CDR3 coding DNA: TGTGCCAGCAGTGAACCTGACAGGGCGCTTCGGGAAAAACTGTTTTTT. Amino acid sequence: CASSEPDRALREKLFF. Using reference TRBV2 and TRBJ1-4 for the parts outside the CDR3, the full variable domain is EPEVTQTPSHQVTQMGQEVILRCVPISNHLYFYWYRQILGQKVEFLVSFYNNEISEKSEIFDDQFSVERPDGSNFTLKIRSTKLEDSAMYFCASSEPDRALREKLFFGSGTQLSVL.

This clone has only a few counts. The chain carries TRBV5-4 and TRBJ2-7; no clear D. CDR3 length equals 12 residues. V was shortened by 6 bases and J by 4 bases, with 11 bases between the two germline ends. The germline gives CDR1 SGHNT, CDR2 YYREEE (reference sequence). CDR3 nucleotides: TGTGCCAGCACCCTAAAGGCTTACGAGCAGTACTTC. Translating gives CASTLKAYEQYF.

The chain carries TRBV7-2 and TRBJ2-3; 14 positions agree with TRBD2. This CDR3 contains 14 residues. V was pared by 2 bases and J by 11 bases, with 3 bases of the junction left unmatched. Germline CDR1 is SGHTA and CDR2 is FQGNSA. The CDR3 nucleotides read TGTGCCAGCAGCTTACCAGGGACTAGCGGGAGGCAGTATTTT. Protein: CASSLPGTSGRQYF.

The gene calls are TRBV25-1 and TRBJ2-2, with 8 bases aligning to TRBD2. CDR1 is MGHDK, CDR2 SYGVNS, per germline. J gave up 6 bases and V 6 bases, and 9 bases lay outside the gene matches. The CDR3 totals 15 residues. CDR3 in DNA: TGTGCCAGCAGAGCGGGAGTTGGAAGCGCCGGGGAGCTGTTTTTT. This translates into CASRAGVGSAGELFF. The full variable domain, its missing parts supplied by reference TRBV25-1 and TRBJ2-2, is EADIYQTPRYLVIGTGKKITLECSQTMGHDKMYWYQQDPGMELHLIHYSYGVNSTEKGDLSSESTVSRIRTEHFPLTLESARPSHTSQYLCASRAGVGSAGELFFGEGSRLTVL.